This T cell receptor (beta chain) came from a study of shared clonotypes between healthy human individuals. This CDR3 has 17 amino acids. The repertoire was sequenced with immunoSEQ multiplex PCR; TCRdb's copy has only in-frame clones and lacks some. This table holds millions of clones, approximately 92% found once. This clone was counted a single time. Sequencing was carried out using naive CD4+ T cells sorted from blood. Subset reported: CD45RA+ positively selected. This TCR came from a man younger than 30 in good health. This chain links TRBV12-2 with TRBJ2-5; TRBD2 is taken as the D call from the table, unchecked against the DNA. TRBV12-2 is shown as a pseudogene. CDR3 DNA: TGTGCAAGTCGCTTGGGACTAGCGGGGGGGCCGGGAGAGACCCAGTACTTC. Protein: CASRLGLAGGPGETQYF.